This T cell receptor (beta chain) was retrieved from a study of shared clonotypes between healthy human individuals. Positive CCR7 selection of CD45RO-negative cells yielded the naive CD8 cells, and terminally differentiated effector memory CD45RA+ cells were excluded. General study results and limits: Relative to their counterparts shared across all four donors, non-shared clonotypes exhibited diminished generation probabilities.

Germline CDR1 reads MNHNS; CDR2 reads SASEGT. There are 13 residues in the CDR3. Trimming pared 3 bases from V and 0 bases from J, leaving 5 bases between. The run depth of the assay was deep. Measured with immunoSEQ multiplex PCR; TCRdb has only the in-frame clones, and not every one. Of around 2,000,000 clones listed, approximately 95% are singletons. About this clone: Its antigen is not identified.

Sequencing input: naive CD8+ T cells sorted from blood. J is TRBJ1-2 and V is TRBV6-1; D gene ambiguous. The sequence came from a man aged 18 to 30 in good health. In nucleotides, the CDR3 is TGTGCCAGCAGTGACACATCTAACTATGGCTACACCTTC. Protein product: CASSDTSNYGYTF.